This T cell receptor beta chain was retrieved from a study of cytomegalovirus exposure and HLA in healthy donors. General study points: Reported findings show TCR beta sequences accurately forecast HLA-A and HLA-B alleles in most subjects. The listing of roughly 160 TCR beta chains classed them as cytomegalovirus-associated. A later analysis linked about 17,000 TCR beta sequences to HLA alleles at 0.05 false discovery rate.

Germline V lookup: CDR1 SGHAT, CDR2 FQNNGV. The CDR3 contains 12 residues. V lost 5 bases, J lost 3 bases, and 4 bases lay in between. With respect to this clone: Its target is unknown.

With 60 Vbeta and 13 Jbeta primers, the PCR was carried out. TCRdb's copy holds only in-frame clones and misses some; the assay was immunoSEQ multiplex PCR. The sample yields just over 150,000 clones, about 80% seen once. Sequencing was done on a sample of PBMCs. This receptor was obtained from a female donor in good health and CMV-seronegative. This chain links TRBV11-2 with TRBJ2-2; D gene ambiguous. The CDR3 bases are TGTGCCAGCAGCGTCTACACCGGGGAGCTGTTTTTT. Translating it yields CASSVYTGELFF. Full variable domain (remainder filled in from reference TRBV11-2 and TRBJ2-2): EAGVAQSPRYKIIEKRQSVAFWCNPISGHATLYWYQQILGQGPKLLIQFQNNGVVDDSQLPKDRFSAERLKGVDSTLKIQPAKLEDSAVYLCASSVYTGELFFGEGSRLTVL.